The T cell receptor (beta chain) described here comes from a study of cytomegalovirus exposure and HLA in healthy donors. Some clones are missing from TCRdb's copy, which holds only in-frame ones; the method was immunoSEQ multiplex PCR. The table lists over 65,000 clones, 94% of them singletons, with approximately 2.1% in the top ten. The CDR3 totals 13 residues. The germline gives CDR1 SGHDN, CDR2 FVKESK. V dropped 6 bases and J dropped 9 bases, with 15 bases sitting between them. What was sequenced was PBMCs. This sequence joins TRBV14 and TRBJ2-1, with D perhaps TRBD1 (6 bases). This receptor was taken from a woman younger than 30 in good health and CMV-seropositive. DNA of the CDR3: TGTGCCAGCAGGTCCTCACAGGGTATTGAGCAGTTCTTC. Amino acid sequence: CASRSSQGIEQFF.